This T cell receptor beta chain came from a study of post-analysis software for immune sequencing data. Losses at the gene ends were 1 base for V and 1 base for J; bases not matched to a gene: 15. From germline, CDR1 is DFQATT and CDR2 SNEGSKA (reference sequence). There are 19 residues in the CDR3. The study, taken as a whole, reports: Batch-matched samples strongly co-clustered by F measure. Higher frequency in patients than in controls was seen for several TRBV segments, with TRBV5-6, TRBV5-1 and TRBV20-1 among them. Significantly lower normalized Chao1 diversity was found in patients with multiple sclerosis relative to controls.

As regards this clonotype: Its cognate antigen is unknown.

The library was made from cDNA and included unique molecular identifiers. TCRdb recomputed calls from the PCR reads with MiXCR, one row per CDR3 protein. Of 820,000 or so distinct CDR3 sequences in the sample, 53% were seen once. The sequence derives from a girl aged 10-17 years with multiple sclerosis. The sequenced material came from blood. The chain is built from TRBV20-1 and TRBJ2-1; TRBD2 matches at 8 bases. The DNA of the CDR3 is TGCAGTGCTAGAGGCGGGGTTAGCGGGAATCTACCATCCTACAATGAGCAGTTCTTC. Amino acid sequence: CSARGGVSGNLPSYNEQFF.